The 5 T cell receptor beta chains listed next were all sequenced from one sample in a study of T cells of healthy individuals. TCRdb redid the calling of the 5' RACE reads with MiXCR, one entry per CDR3 protein. The sample includes 90,000 to 100,000 distinct CDR3 sequences, 17% of them seen just once. The receptor source for this set is a human donor in good health.

This rearrangement joins TRBV4-3 to TRBJ2-1; the D gene is possibly TRBD1 (6 bases). Trimming removed 4 bases at V and 6 bases at J, with 19 bases between. The CDR3 length is 16 residues. CDR1 and CDR2 from the germline V gene are LGHNA and YSLEER. The CDR3 DNA sequence: TGCGCCAGCAGCCCCGAAGGTCGACAGGCCCCCAATGAGCAGTTCTTC. As protein: CASSPEGRQAPNEQFF.

This clonotype occurred a few times. V usage is TRBV10-3 and J usage is TRBJ2-3; D possibly corresponds to TRBD2 (6 bases). Deletions cut 3 bases from V and 2 bases from J, with 18 bases between. This CDR3 is 17 amino acids long. The V gene's germline CDR1 is ENHRY and CDR2 SYGVKD. In nucleotides, the CDR3 is TGTGCCATCAGTGACGGCGATAGCGGAACCTTCACAGATACGCAGTATTTT. This codes for CAISDGDSGTFTDTQYF.

In this sample, this clonotype turned up many times. The CDR3 nucleotides read TGCGCCAGCAGCCAAGATTACGGACAGCTTAATGAAAAACTGTTTTTT. This codes for CASSQDYGQLNEKLFF. J is TRBJ1-4 and V is TRBV4-3; possibly TRBD1 for D (6 bases). Trimming removed 0 bases at V and 4 bases at J, with 12 bases between. The germline CDR1 and CDR2 sequences are LGHNA and YSLEER. This CDR3 comprises 16 residues.

Note on this clonotype: Possible read error: a much larger clone is one base away. The chain links TRBV4-1 to TRBJ2-4; 8 bases line up with TRBD1. Looked up from germline, CDR1 is MGHRA and CDR2 is YSYEKL. This CDR3 has 18 amino acids. V shed 3 bases and J 4 bases; nucleotides not matched to a gene: 14. This CDR3 is CASSHAEDREKWKNIQYF. CDR3 sequence (DNA): TGCGCCAGCAGCCATGCGGAGGACAGGGAGAAGTGGAAAAACATTCAGTACTTC.

The V gene is TRBV6-2 or TRBV6-3, the J gene TRBJ2-5; 7 bases match TRBD1. The germline gives CDR1 MNHEY, CDR2 SVGEGT. This CDR3 region has 15 residues. J lost 3 bases, V lost 5 bases, and 9 bases had no gene match. CDR3 DNA sequence: TGTGCCAGCAGTCCCGGGACAGAATCCGAAGAGACCCAGTACTTC. This translates into CASSPGTESEETQYF.